This T cell receptor (beta chain) was sequenced in a study of immune evolution from preneoplasia to lung adenocarcinoma. Study-wide context: HLA loss of heterozygosity: over 5.5% AIS, about 14% MIA, about 35% ADC, none AAH.

Macro-dissection enriched premalignant or tumor cells before nucleic acid extraction. Clones were read by immunoSEQ multiplex PCR, and TCRdb kept only the in-frame ones, dropping some. The sample contains 35,000 to 40,000 clones, about 74% of which appear only once. The CDR3 totals 10 residues. The germline gives CDR1 DFQATT, CDR2 SNEGSKA (reference sequence). Between the trimmed V and J ends, which lost 3 bases and 8 bases, there was a span of 7 bases. As for this clone: Its antigen is not known.

Whole-study findings and limits: Top clone share appeared to fall from AAH through AIS, MIA, adenocarcinoma.

The clonotype originates from a person in their sixties with lung adenocarcinoma. Sequenced material: FFPE invasive lung adenocarcinoma tissue. The V and J genes are TRBV20-1 and TRBJ1-1; D gene unclear. Here the CDR3 DNA reads TGCAGTGCTAGTAGGACGGAAGCTTTCTTT. It translates to CSASRTEAFF.